This entry is about one T cell receptor (beta chain). Its antigen is unidentified. Germline V gene data show CDR1 as MDHEN and CDR2 as SYDVKM. The CDR3 consists of 18 residues. Between the trimmed V and J ends, which lost 5 bases and 4 bases, there was a span of 24 bases. This sample was included in a study of T-cell reconstitution after alpha-beta-depleted transplantation in children. Study-wide results and caveats: Surviving thymic progenitors and recipient T cells were the source of high TCRbeta diversity at day 60 in some patients. Reportedly, alpha-beta T cells present about two months post-transplant originated from several hundred expanded clones of graft origin. Diversity and T-cell counts at one year after transplant derived mostly from new T cells.

During its preparation, the TCRbeta library received unique molecular identifiers. TCRdb redid the calling of the PCR reads with MiXCR, one entry per CDR3 protein. The sample shows 90,000 to 100,000 distinct CDR3 sequences, about 22% of them seen only once. The sample in question was PBMCs, obtained before TCRalphabeta/CD19-depleted stem cell transplant. The TCR comes from a boy between 2 and 10 years old with acute lymphoblastic leukemia, due to receive a stem cell transplant. V is TRBV28 and J is TRBJ2-1; the D is unclear. CDR3 sequence: CASSAPSPGLPEYNEQFF. CDR3 sequence (DNA): TGTGCCAGCAGTGCCCCCTCTCCCGGCCTCCCAGAATACAATGAGCAGTTCTTC.